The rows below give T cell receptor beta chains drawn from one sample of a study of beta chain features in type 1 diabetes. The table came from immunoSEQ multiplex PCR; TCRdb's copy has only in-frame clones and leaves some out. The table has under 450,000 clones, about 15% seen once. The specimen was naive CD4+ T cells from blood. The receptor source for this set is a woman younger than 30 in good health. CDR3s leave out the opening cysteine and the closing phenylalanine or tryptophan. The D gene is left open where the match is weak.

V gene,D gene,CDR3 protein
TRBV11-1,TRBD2,ASSPGTSGNYEQY
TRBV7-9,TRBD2,ASSPRLAQPTDTQY
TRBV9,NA,ASSVGGLLSTDTQY
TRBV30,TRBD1,AWSYGAGGSNQPQH
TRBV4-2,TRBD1,ASSQGQGANEQY
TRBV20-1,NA,SASPGYEQF
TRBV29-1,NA,SVDWGLNTEAF
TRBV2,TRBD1,ASSPRQGQPQH
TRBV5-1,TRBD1,ASSGGQGAGTGELF
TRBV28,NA,ASSFGGGPNEQF
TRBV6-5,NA,ASSYSRRNYEQY
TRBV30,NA,AWSPGSQETQY
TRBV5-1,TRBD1,ASSFRAGTGLYEQY
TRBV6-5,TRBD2,ASSPTSGAAYEQY
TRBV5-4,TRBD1,ASSVTGDGSNQPQH
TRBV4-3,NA,ASSQDPGNQPQH
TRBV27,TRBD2,ATKTSRGPDTQY
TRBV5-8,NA,ASSLAYEQY
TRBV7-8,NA,ASSPDRHSNQPQH
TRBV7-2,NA,ASSFFETQY
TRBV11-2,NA,ARPDRLHEQF
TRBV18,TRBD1,ASSLTGTEETQY
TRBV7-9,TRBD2,ASSPWTSGPMAQY
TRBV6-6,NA,ASSYGSGSTDTQY
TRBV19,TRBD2,ASSSAGATGELF
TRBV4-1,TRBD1,ASSHIGQGDISGNTIY
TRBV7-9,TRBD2,ASSWGGSSYEQY
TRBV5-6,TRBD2,ASSLRGASGSFDEQY
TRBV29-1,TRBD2,SVVSGNSYEQY
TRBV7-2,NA,ASSYSLLGANVLT
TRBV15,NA,ATSRDRRRTWANNEQF
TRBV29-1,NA,SVYSGGNTGELF
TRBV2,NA,ASSDLGVSTDTQY
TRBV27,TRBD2,ASSARTSGFTDTQY
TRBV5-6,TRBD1,ASSPTGGAQETQY
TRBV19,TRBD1,ASSVSGTASTWYGYT
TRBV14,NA,ASSQDGPAQY
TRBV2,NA,ASSSLNRDNDETQY
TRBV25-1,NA,ASSELRGANYNEQF
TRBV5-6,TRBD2,ASSPRGLAGVGEQY
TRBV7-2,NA,ASSRAAGQAKNIQY
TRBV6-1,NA,ASSRQNTEAF
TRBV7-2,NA,ASSFSKETQY
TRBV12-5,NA,ASGLSGNEQF
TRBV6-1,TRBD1,ASSDPGGSGANVLT
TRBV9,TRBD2,ASSPGLPNTGELF
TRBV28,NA,ASMGGGSYEQY
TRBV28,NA,ASSLDPTGLQETQY
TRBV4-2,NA,ASSRLGDFNEKLF
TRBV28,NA,ASSLQGLEQY
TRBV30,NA,AWSSTVNYGYT
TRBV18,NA,ASSPETGSYEQY
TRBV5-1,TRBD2,ASTKRSGSPYNEQF
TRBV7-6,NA,ASSLALKSTEAF
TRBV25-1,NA,ASSDRNGGSYNEQF
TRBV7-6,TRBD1,ASSKGTATDTQY
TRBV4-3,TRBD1,ASSQVRDRGYT
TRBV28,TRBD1,ASSSSGQGSLYGYT
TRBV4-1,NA,ASSQDASGSKNIQY
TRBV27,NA,ASRTTGRVTEAF